These 5 T cell receptor beta chains originate from one sample sequenced in a study of blood T cell repertoires in COVID-19. TCRdb's copy holds only in-frame clones and misses some; the assay was immunoSEQ multiplex PCR. This sample has around 300,000 clones, with almost 90% found just once. Sequencing input: PBMCs or T cells enriched from blood (not recorded which). Every receptor here comes from a woman under 30 with acute COVID-19.

The chain links TRBV5-8 to TRBJ1-2; maybe TRBD1 (6 bases). V lost 0 bases, J lost 4 bases, and 19 bases lay in between. From germline, CDR1 is SGHTS and CDR2 YDEGEE. The CDR3 has 17 amino acids. The CDR3 region has the DNA TGTGCCAGCAGCTTGGCGGTTATCTCAGGGGCGGGCTATGGCTACACCTTC. Translated, it gives CASSLAVISGAGYGYTF.

This sequence joins TRBV28 and TRBJ1-2; the D gene is possibly TRBD1 (5 bases). The CDR3 loop spans 17 amino acids. V shed 8 bases and J shed 4 bases, with 26 bases lying between them. Germline V gene data show CDR1 as MDHEN and CDR2 as SYDVKM. For the CDR3, the DNA is TGTGCCAGCCTCACCGGGCCAGGGCCAGCTAAGCTCTATGGCTACACCTTC. Translating it yields CASLTGPGPAKLYGYTF.

The gene calls are TRBV2 and TRBJ1-4; tentative D call: TRBD1 (6 bases). V was clipped by 6 bases and J by 3 bases, with 14 bases between them. CDR1 is SNHLY and CDR2 is FYNNEI in the germline V gene. The CDR3 sequence is 15 residues long. The CDR3 region has the DNA TGTGCCAGCAGCTCGAAACAGGGTTCTAATGAAAAACTGTTTTTT. Translated: CASSSKQGSNEKLFF.

The chain joins TRBV12-3 or TRBV12-4 to TRBJ2-1, with D unresolved. CDR3 length: 12 amino acids. Between the trimmed V and J ends, which lost 8 bases and 5 bases, there was a span of 10 bases. The CDR3 is CASFSRDNEQFF. CDR3 sequence (DNA): TGTGCCAGCTTTTCGAGAGACAATGAGCAGTTCTTC.

The genes are TRBV24-1 and TRBJ2-3; 10 bases match TRBD2. Unmatched junction bases numbered 11, after V lost 6 bases and J lost 6 bases. Germline CDR1 is KGHDR and CDR2 is SFDVKD. CDR3 length: 16 amino acids. In DNA form, the CDR3 reads TGTGCCACCAGTTTAGGGCTAGCGGGAGAGCTGGATACGCAGTATTTT. Translation: CATSLGLAGELDTQYF.